These T cell receptor beta chains were read from a single sample in a study of CD4 and CD8 cells across lung adenocarcinoma regions. TCRdb ran MiXCR on the PCR reads and lists one entry per CDR3 protein. The repertoire holds 14,000 or so distinct CDR3 sequences, with around 40% as singletons. Sequencing was carried out using CD4+ T cells from the center of a lung tumor. The receptors were gathered from a male donor with lung adenocarcinoma. The CD4 and CD8 labels of this study may be unreliable. The CDR3 runs from the conserved cysteine through the conserved F or W. The D gene is left open where the match is weak. Size tells how often a clone was seen (once, few, many) or the class of an expanded clone, and some rows leave it out.

abundance: many
j_gene: TRBJ2-1
d_gene: .
v_gene: TRBV7-8
CDR3nt: TGTGCCAGCAGCTTAGCTAGCGAGGCTGAGCAGTTCTTC
CDR3aa: CASSLASEAEQFF

abundance: many
j_gene: TRBJ2-7
d_gene: TRBD2
v_gene: TRBV6-5
CDR3nt: TGTGCCAGCAGTTACCCCGAGGGCCTGGGTCTAGCGGGAGGGACTTTCTACGAGCAGTACTTC
CDR3aa: CASSYPEGLGLAGGTFYEQYF

abundance: few
j_gene: TRBJ1-3
d_gene: .
v_gene: TRBV6-2/TRBV6-3
CDR3nt: TGTGCCAGCACCTGGGGGACAAGCTCTGGAAACACCATATATTTT
CDR3aa: CASTWGTSSGNTIYF

abundance: many
j_gene: TRBJ2-7
d_gene: TRBD1
v_gene: TRBV6-1
CDR3nt: TGTGCCAGCAGGGGACAGGGGGCCTACGAGCAGTACTTC
CDR3aa: CASRGQGAYEQYF

abundance: once
j_gene: TRBJ2-5
d_gene: TRBD1
v_gene: TRBV6-2/TRBV6-3
CDR3nt: TGTGCCAGCAAGCTCGACAGGGATGAGCAGTACTTC
CDR3aa: CASKLDRDEQYF

abundance: .
j_gene: TRBJ1-5
d_gene: .
v_gene: TRBV6-2/TRBV6-3
CDR3nt: TGTGCCAGCAGTTACTCGAGCCAGGGACAGCCCCAGCATTTT
CDR3aa: CASSYSSQGQPQHF

abundance: .
j_gene: TRBJ2-2
d_gene: .
v_gene: TRBV10-3
CDR3nt: TGTGCCCGGGGCCTCCAGGCTGTAAGCACCGGGACGCTGTATTTT
CDR3aa: CARGLQAVSTGTLYF

abundance: medium-sized
j_gene: TRBJ2-4
d_gene: TRBD1
v_gene: TRBV6-1
CDR3nt: TGTGCCAGCAGTGAAGCAGGGACAGGGCTTTTTGGCAAAAACATTCAGTACTTC
CDR3aa: CASSEAGTGLFGKNIQYF

abundance: .
j_gene: TRBJ2-3
d_gene: .
v_gene: TRBV4-1
CDR3nt: TGCGCGAGTTTTCAAGAGGGGGTGGGGGGCAGTGGCACAGATACGCAGTATTTT
CDR3aa: CASFQEGVGGSGTDTQYF

abundance: .
j_gene: TRBJ1-2
d_gene: TRBD1
v_gene: TRBV6-1
CDR3nt: TGTGCCAGCAGTGAAGGGACAGGTCTATATGGCTACACCTTC
CDR3aa: CASSEGTGLYGYTF

abundance: .
j_gene: TRBJ2-7
d_gene: .
v_gene: TRBV12-3/TRBV12-4
CDR3nt: TGTGCCAGCAGTTTAGCCAATCCAGGCGAGCAGTACTTC
CDR3aa: CASSLANPGEQYF

abundance: .
j_gene: TRBJ1-6
d_gene: .
v_gene: TRBV30
CDR3nt: TGTGCCTGGCAGCCATGGCAGGGGAAAGGTTCACCCCTCCACTTT
CDR3aa: CAWQPWQGKGSPLHF

abundance: many
j_gene: TRBJ2-2
d_gene: TRBD1
v_gene: TRBV10-2
CDR3nt: TGCGCCAGCAGGGCTGGACAGGGGAACACCGGGGAGCTGTTTTTT
CDR3aa: CASRAGQGNTGELFF

abundance: medium-sized
j_gene: TRBJ2-3
d_gene: TRBD2
v_gene: TRBV6-1
CDR3nt: TGTGCCAGCAGTGCCAATCTAGCGGGAGGCGACGATACGCAGTATTTT
CDR3aa: CASSANLAGGDDTQYF

abundance: many
j_gene: TRBJ2-3
d_gene: TRBD2
v_gene: TRBV6-4
CDR3nt: TGTGCCAGCAGTGACTCGGCGGGAGGACCCCGTGATACGCAGTATTTT
CDR3aa: CASSDSAGGPRDTQYF

abundance: .
j_gene: TRBJ2-5
d_gene: TRBD2
v_gene: TRBV28
CDR3nt: TGTGCCAGCAGCCTCGGGACTAGCGGGAGGGAGACCCAGTACTTC
CDR3aa: CASSLGTSGRETQYF

abundance: .
j_gene: TRBJ1-6
d_gene: .
v_gene: TRBV15
CDR3nt: TGTGCCTCTAAAGGCTCCTATAATTCACCCCTCCACTTT
CDR3aa: CASKGSYNSPLHF

abundance: few
j_gene: TRBJ2-1
d_gene: .
v_gene: TRBV3-1
CDR3nt: TGTGCCAGCAGCCAACTCTCCAGCCTTAATGAGCAGTTCTTC
CDR3aa: CASSQLSSLNEQFF

abundance: many
j_gene: TRBJ2-5
d_gene: .
v_gene: TRBV4-1
CDR3nt: TGCGCCAGCAGCCAAGTGGGCCTCGAGACCCAGTACTTC
CDR3aa: CASSQVGLETQYF

abundance: .
j_gene: TRBJ2-1
d_gene: .
v_gene: TRBV6-1
CDR3nt: TGTGCCAGCAGTGAAGCGAACCCCGGGAGCTCCTACAATGAGCAGTTCTTC
CDR3aa: CASSEANPGSSYNEQFF

abundance: many
j_gene: TRBJ1-4
d_gene: TRBD1
v_gene: TRBV6-1
CDR3nt: TGTGCCAGCGAAACAGGGGATGAAAAACTGTTTTTT
CDR3aa: CASETGDEKLFF

abundance: medium-sized
j_gene: TRBJ1-2
d_gene: TRBD1
v_gene: TRBV6-6
CDR3nt: TGTGCCAGCAGTTTTCAGGGGGCTTATGGCTACACCTTC
CDR3aa: CASSFQGAYGYTF

abundance: .
j_gene: TRBJ2-1
d_gene: .
v_gene: TRBV9
CDR3nt: TGTGCCAGCAGCGTAGAGGCCTTTTTAAATTTAGCCAATGAGCAGTTCTTC
CDR3aa: CASSVEAFLNLANEQFF

abundance: .
j_gene: TRBJ2-7
d_gene: .
v_gene: TRBV5-1
CDR3nt: TGCGCCAGCCGAGGACTGCCAATAGGGTCCTACGAGCAGTACTTC
CDR3aa: CASRGLPIGSYEQYF

abundance: many
j_gene: TRBJ2-7
d_gene: TRBD2
v_gene: TRBV6-1
CDR3nt: TGTGCCAGCAGAATGGAACTAGCGGACTACGAGCAGTACTTC
CDR3aa: CASRMELADYEQYF

abundance: medium-sized
j_gene: TRBJ2-1
d_gene: TRBD2
v_gene: TRBV6-1
CDR3nt: TGTGCCAGCAGTAAACTAGCGGAGTACAATGAGCAGTTCTTC
CDR3aa: CASSKLAEYNEQFF

abundance: many
j_gene: TRBJ2-2
d_gene: TRBD1
v_gene: TRBV6-5
CDR3nt: TGTGCCAGCAGTTACCGGGGACAGGGTACCACCGGGGAGCTGTTTTTT
CDR3aa: CASSYRGQGTTGELFF

abundance: .
j_gene: TRBJ2-3
d_gene: .
v_gene: TRBV27
CDR3nt: TGTGCCAGCAGTTTAATCGGGACACTCCTCCAAGATACCCAGTATTTT
CDR3aa: CASSLIGTLLQDTQYF

abundance: few
j_gene: TRBJ2-1
d_gene: .
v_gene: TRBV6-5
CDR3nt: TGTGCCAGCAGTTACACCCAAGAGTCGTCCTACAATGAGCAGTTCTTC
CDR3aa: CASSYTQESSYNEQFF

abundance: medium-sized
j_gene: TRBJ2-7
d_gene: .
v_gene: TRBV6-5
CDR3nt: TGTGCCAGCAGTAGGTCTCGGCAGGCCTACGAGCAGTACTTC
CDR3aa: CASSRSRQAYEQYF

abundance: .
j_gene: TRBJ2-3
d_gene: TRBD2
v_gene: TRBV12-3/TRBV12-4
CDR3nt: TGTGCCAGCAGGCGCGGAGGGGCGGGAGAGTCAGATACCCAGTATTTT
CDR3aa: CASRRGGAGESDTQYF

abundance: many
j_gene: TRBJ1-1
d_gene: .
v_gene: TRBV7-2
CDR3nt: TGTGCCAGCAGCTTTATGCCGCCACCCCCTAGGACCACTGAAGCTTTCTTT
CDR3aa: CASSFMPPPPRTTEAFF

abundance: .
j_gene: TRBJ2-7
d_gene: .
v_gene: TRBV6-2/TRBV6-3
CDR3nt: TGTGCCAGCTCGGGGCTGTGCCCCACAGACACGCAGTACTTC
CDR3aa: CASSGLCPTDTQYF

abundance: .
j_gene: TRBJ2-7
d_gene: .
v_gene: TRBV7-9
CDR3nt: TGTGCCAGCAGGGAAGACGAAGGGAACCCCTACGAGCAGTACTTC
CDR3aa: CASREDEGNPYEQYF

abundance: medium-sized
j_gene: TRBJ2-5
d_gene: TRBD1
v_gene: TRBV6-5
CDR3nt: TGTGCCAGCAGTTATTCCCGGACAGGAAAGACCCAGTACTTC
CDR3aa: CASSYSRTGKTQYF

abundance: .
j_gene: TRBJ2-6
d_gene: TRBD2
v_gene: TRBV6-1
CDR3nt: TGTGCCAGCAGCCACCCTGGGACTAGCGGGACCACCTACGGTGAGCTGTTTTTC
CDR3aa: CASSHPGTSGTTYGELFF

abundance: many
j_gene: TRBJ2-5
d_gene: .
v_gene: TRBV6-1
CDR3nt: TGTGCCAGCCAAGGCCCCCCTGCTAACGCTGCAGAGACCCAGTACTTC
CDR3aa: CASQGPPANAAETQYF

abundance: .
j_gene: TRBJ1-2
d_gene: TRBD1
v_gene: TRBV6-1
CDR3nt: TGTGCCAGCATAAGGGACAGGGACTATGGCTACACCTTC
CDR3aa: CASIRDRDYGYTF

abundance: many
j_gene: TRBJ2-2
d_gene: .
v_gene: TRBV6-4
CDR3nt: TGTGCCAGCAGTGACGAACCCGCTGGGAAGCTGTTTTTT
CDR3aa: CASSDEPAGKLFF